This TCR beta chain comes out of a study of CD8+CD57+ T cells in acquired aplastic anemia. This CDR3 comprises 14 residues. The junction had 11 bases not matched to a gene; V was cut back by 4 bases and J by 12 bases. Germline lookup yields CDR1 SNHLY and CDR2 FYNNEI. According to the study, genomic DNA was the template for TCR beta VDJ and CDR3 profiling. TCRdb re-analysed the reads in MiXCR, keeping a single row per CDR3 protein. The data hold about 200,000 distinct CDR3 sequences, with 30% to 35% observed a single time. This clonotype appeared many times. The chain couples TRBV2 to TRBJ2-1, with 8 bases identical to TRBD2. The sample comprised sorted CD4+, CD8+, or CD8+CD57+ T cells (not recorded which) from PBMCs. The clonotype originates from a human donor in good health, serving as a control. The CDR3, as DNA: TGTGCCAGCAGTGGGGGGCCTAGCGGGCTAGCGCAGTTCTTC. Translating gives CASSGGPSGLAQFF.